This entry lists 20 T cell receptor beta chains sequenced from one sample in a study of shared clonotypes between healthy human individuals. The data were produced by immunoSEQ multiplex PCR, yet TCRdb's version contains in-frame clones alone and is incomplete. The sample consists of around 100,000 clones, less than 80% of them appearing once. The specimen sequenced was memory CD8+ T cells sorted from blood. Subset noted: CD45RO+ cells pooled with CCR7-negative TemRA cells. Receptors originate from a woman in her twenties or thirties in good health.

This chain links TRBV27 with TRBJ2-5; 12 bases align to TRBD1. Looked up from germline, CDR1 is MNHEY and CDR2 is SMNVEV (reference sequence). The CDR3 covers 15 residues. Unmatched junction bases numbered 9, after V lost 8 bases and J lost 5 bases. DNA for the CDR3: TGTGCCAGCCATGAGGGGACAGGGGGCTCGGAGACCCAGTACTTC. It encodes CASHEGTGGSETQYF.

This chain connects TRBV5-1 to TRBJ2-7; TRBD1 aligns across 7 bases. This CDR3 spans 14 amino acids. Germline V gives CDR1 SGHRS, CDR2 YFSETQ. V shed 4 bases, J shed 4 bases, and the junction held 8 bases outside the gene matches. DNA of the CDR3: TGCGCCAGCAGCCCGACCCTGGACAGGTACGAGCAGTACTTC. This translates into CASSPTLDRYEQYF. Complete variable domain (other parts from reference TRBV5-1 and TRBJ2-7): KAGVTQTPRYLIKTRGQQVTLSCSPISGHRSVSWYQQTPGQGLQFLFEYFSETQRNKGNFPGRFSGRQFSNSRSEMNVSTLELGDSALYLCASSPTLDRYEQYFGPGTRLTVT.

This chain links TRBV7-9 with TRBJ2-4, with D possibly being TRBD2 (5 bases). Germline V lookup: CDR1 SEHNR, CDR2 FQNEAQ (reference sequence). The CDR3 consists of 14 residues. Trimming pared 5 bases from V and 8 bases from J, leaving 16 bases between. For the CDR3, the DNA is TGTGCCAGCAGCCCCCTGGGGAGAGAGTACATTCAGTACTTC. This encodes CASSPLGREYIQYF. The full variable domain, with the rest looked up from reference TRBV7-9 and TRBJ2-4, is DTGVSQNPRHKITKRGQNVTFRCDPISEHNRLYWYRQTLGQGPEFLTYFQNEAQLEKSRLLSDRFSAERPKGSFSTLEIQRTEQGDSAMYLCASSPLGREYIQYFGAGTRLSVL.

CDR3 nucleotide sequence: TGTGCCAGTAGTGCGGGTTCTAGGTTAGGAGCCACCGGGGAGCTGTTTTTT. The encoded protein is CASSAGSRLGATGELFF. The chain uses TRBV19 and TRBJ2-2, with D maybe TRBD2 (5 bases). The length of the CDR3 is 17 residues. The V gene lost 5 bases and the J gene lost 4 bases, with 20 bases spanning the gap. CDR1 and CDR2 (germline): LNHDA, SQIVND (reference sequence).

This clone was recorded many times. This chain joins TRBV29-1 and TRBJ2-1; 8 nucleotides agree with TRBD2. The J segment lost 10 bases and the V segment lost 2 bases, leaving 7 bases of the junction unmatched. CDR1 is SQVTM and CDR2 is ANQGSEA in the germline V gene. The CDR3 loop spans 13 amino acids. CDR3 in amino acids: CSVEFEAGVEQFF. As DNA, the CDR3 is TGCAGCGTTGAATTTGAAGCGGGAGTAGAGCAGTTCTTC.

J is TRBJ1-1 and V is TRBV7-8; the match to TRBD1 covers 7 bases. J gave up 4 bases and V 6 bases, and 11 bases lay outside the gene matches. There are 15 residues in the CDR3. Germline V gene data show CDR1 as SGHVS and CDR2 as FQNEAQ. The CDR3 DNA sequence: TGTGCCAGCAGACCAATTCGACAGGGAAGCACTGAAGCTTTCTTT. Amino acid sequence: CASRPIRQGSTEAFF.

V usage is TRBV5-5 and J usage is TRBJ1-1; D ambiguous. The CDR3 spans 18 residues. Trimming removed 4 bases at V and 0 bases at J, with 22 bases between. Germline V gives CDR1 SGHKS, CDR2 YYEKEE (reference sequence). This chain's CDR3 is CASSPAGPGIIMNTEAFF. In DNA form, the CDR3 reads TGTGCCAGCAGCCCCGCTGGGCCGGGCATCATCATGAACACTGAAGCTTTCTTT.

This clone is a singleton in its sample. This chain connects TRBV6-1 to TRBJ2-5; D gene unclear. This CDR3 contains 14 residues. Trimming cost V 2 bases and J 5 bases, with 12 bases left between them. Per the germline V gene, CDR1 is MNHNS and CDR2 is SASEGT. In nucleotides, the CDR3 is TGTGCCAGCAGTGAACAGCCGTCCGGGGAGACCCAGTACTTC. It encodes CASSEQPSGETQYF.

The CDR3 loop is CASSFDGLAAYEQYF. The CDR3 nucleotides read TGTGCCAGCAGCTTCGACGGACTAGCGGCCTACGAGCAGTACTTC. V gene TRBV5-6 combines with J gene TRBJ2-7, with 10 nucleotides matching TRBD2. V was clipped by 2 bases and J by 2 bases; unmatched bases: 4. Germline CDR1 is SGHDT and CDR2 is YYEEEE. The CDR3 loop spans 15 amino acids.

The sample holds a few counts of this clone. The chain recombines TRBV6-5 with TRBJ1-1, with D uncertain. This CDR3 comprises 15 residues. The V gene lost 2 bases and the J gene lost 0 bases, with 10 bases spanning the gap. CDR1 and CDR2 from the germline V gene are MNHEY and SVGAGI. Here the CDR3 DNA reads TGTGCCAGCAGTTACGCGAATACCCTGAACACTGAAGCTTTCTTT. Its protein is CASSYANTLNTEAFF.

Details on this clone: Different DNA sequences within this sample yield the same CDR3. This rearrangement joins TRBV11-2 to TRBJ2-7; D is possibly TRBD1 (6 bases). Germline V gene sequence: CDR1 SGHAT, CDR2 FQNNGV. V shed 3 bases and J shed 4 bases, with 10 bases lying between them. There are 13 residues in the CDR3. The CDR3 region is CASSLETGYEQYF. CDR3 DNA sequence: TGTGCCAGCAGCTTGGAGACAGGATACGAGCAGTACTTC. Full variable domain (outside the CDR3, taken from reference TRBV11-2 and TRBJ2-7): EAGVAQSPRYKIIEKRQSVAFWCNPISGHATLYWYQQILGQGPKLLIQFQNNGVVDDSQLPKDRFSAERLKGVDSTLKIQPAKLEDSAVYLCASSLETGYEQYFGPGTRLTVT.

This clone has more than one count but fewer than ten. The chain links TRBV25-1 to TRBJ2-1, with 8 bases matching TRBD2. V shed 7 bases, J shed 0 bases, and the junction held 8 bases outside the gene matches. CDR3 length: 16 residues. Germline assignment: CDR1 MGHDK and CDR2 SYGVNS. CDR3 in DNA: TGTGCCAGCACTCCAGCGGGGGACAACTCCTACAATGAGCAGTTCTTC. Protein product: CASTPAGDNSYNEQFF.

The J gene is TRBJ1-1, the V gene TRBV9; 7 nucleotides match TRBD1. V lost 4 bases and J lost 0; bases outside the gene matches: 9. From germline, CDR1 is SGDLS and CDR2 YYNGEE. The CDR3 consists of 16 residues. As DNA, the CDR3 is TGTGCCAGCAGCCCTCCGACAGGGCGGTTGAACACTGAAGCTTTCTTT. It specifies CASSPPTGRLNTEAFF.

V and J are TRBV30 and TRBJ1-1, with D perhaps TRBD1 (5 bases). Germline assignment: CDR1 GTSNPN and CDR2 SVGIG (reference sequence). This CDR3 contains 12 residues. V gave up 8 bases and J gave up 7 bases, with 17 bases separating them. Here the CDR3 DNA reads TGTGCCGGAACAGGTGGGATGGGTGAAGCTTTCTTT. Amino acids: CAGTGGMGEAFF.

This clone was recorded at least ten times. The gene calls are TRBV29-1 and TRBJ1-1; a weak D match, TRBD1 (5 bases). With 3 bases removed from V and 5 bases from J, the gap between germline ends came to 10 bases. CDR1 and CDR2 (germline): SQVTM, ANQGSEA. The CDR3 spans 12 residues. CDR3 loop: CSVEPGQTEAFF. The CDR3 nucleotides are TGCAGCGTTGAGCCAGGGCAAACTGAAGCTTTCTTT.

The chain employs TRBV2 and TRBJ2-2; 10 bases are shared with TRBD2. After removal of 7 bases from V and 1 base from J, the junction contained 3 bases not matched to a gene. The V gene's germline CDR1 is SNHLY and CDR2 FYNNEI. This CDR3 contains 15 residues. The CDR3: CASNIAGGNTGELFF. The CDR3, as DNA: TGTGCCAGCAACATAGCGGGGGGGAACACCGGGGAGCTGTTTTTT.

V gene TRBV11-3 combines with J gene TRBJ1-3; D is uncertain. The V gene's germline CDR1 is SGHNT and CDR2 YENEEA. Between the trimmed V and J ends, which lost 0 bases and 0 bases, there was a span of 6 bases. The CDR3 totals 15 residues. The CDR3 coding sequence is TGTGCCAGCAGCTTAGACCTCGGCTCTGGAAACACCATATATTTT. Amino acids: CASSLDLGSGNTIYF.

V and J are TRBV15 and TRBJ2-7; D might be TRBD2 (5 bases). There are 19 residues in the CDR3. Trimming took 3 bases from V and 3 from J, leaving 27 bases between them. Germline V gene data show CDR1 as LNHNV and CDR2 as YYDKDF (reference sequence). CDR3 sequence: CATSRVGADVTGSDYEQYF. As DNA, the CDR3 is TGTGCCACCAGCAGGGTCGGTGCGGATGTGACGGGAAGTGACTACGAGCAGTACTTC.

The chain links TRBV28 to TRBJ2-6; D not resolved. Looked up from germline, CDR1 is MDHEN and CDR2 is SYDVKM. The V end lost 3 bases, the J end lost 2 bases, and 8 bases lay between the germline ends. CDR3 length: 15 amino acids. Here the CDR3 DNA reads TGTGCCAGCAGTTTTAGTTGGCCTGGGGCCAACGTCCTGACTTTC. This translates into CASSFSWPGANVLTF.

J is TRBJ1-1 and V is TRBV10-1, with D unresolved. This CDR3 is 13 amino acids long. Germline V lookup: CDR1 WNHNN, CDR2 SYGVQD (reference sequence). The ends were cut back, 3 bases at V and 3 bases at J, with 8 bases in the middle. The CDR3 here is CASSDRVYTEAFF. CDR3 coding DNA: TGCGCCAGCAGTGACCGGGTCTACACTGAAGCTTTCTTT.